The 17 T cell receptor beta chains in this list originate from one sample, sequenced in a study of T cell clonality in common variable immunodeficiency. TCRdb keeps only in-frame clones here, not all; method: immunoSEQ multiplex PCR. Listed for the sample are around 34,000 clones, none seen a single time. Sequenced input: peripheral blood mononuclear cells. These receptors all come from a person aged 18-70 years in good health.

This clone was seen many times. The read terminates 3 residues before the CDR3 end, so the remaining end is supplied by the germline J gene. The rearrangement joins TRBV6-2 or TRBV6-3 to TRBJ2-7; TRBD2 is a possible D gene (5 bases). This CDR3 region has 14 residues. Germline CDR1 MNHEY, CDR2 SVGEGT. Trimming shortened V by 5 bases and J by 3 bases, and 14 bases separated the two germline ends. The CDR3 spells CASSISLALYEQYF. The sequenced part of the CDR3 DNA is TGTGCCAGCAGTATCAGCCTAGCCCTCTACGAG.

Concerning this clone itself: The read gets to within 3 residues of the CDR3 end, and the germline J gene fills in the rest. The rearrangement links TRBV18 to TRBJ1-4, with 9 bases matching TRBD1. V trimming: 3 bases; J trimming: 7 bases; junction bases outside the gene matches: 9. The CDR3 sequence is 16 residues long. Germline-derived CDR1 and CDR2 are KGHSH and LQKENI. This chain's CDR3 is CASSPGQGSLSEKLFF. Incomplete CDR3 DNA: TGTGCCAGCTCACCGGGACAGGGCTCGCTGAGTGAAAAA.

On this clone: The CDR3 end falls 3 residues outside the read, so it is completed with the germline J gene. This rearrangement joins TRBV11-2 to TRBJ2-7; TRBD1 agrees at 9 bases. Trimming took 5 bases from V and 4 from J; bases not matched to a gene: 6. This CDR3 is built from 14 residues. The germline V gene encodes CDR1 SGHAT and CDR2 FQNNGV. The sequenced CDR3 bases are TGTGCCAGCAGCCCGTACAGGGGGCCTTACGAG. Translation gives CASSPYRGPYE. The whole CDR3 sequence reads CASSPYRGPYEQYF.

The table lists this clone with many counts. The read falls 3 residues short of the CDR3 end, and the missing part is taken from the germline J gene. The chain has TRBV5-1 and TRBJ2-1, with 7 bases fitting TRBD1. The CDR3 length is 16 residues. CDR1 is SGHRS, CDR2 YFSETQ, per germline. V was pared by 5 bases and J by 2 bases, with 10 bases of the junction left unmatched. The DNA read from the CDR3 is TGCGCCAGCAGTTGGATACAGGGGCTGACCTACAATGAG. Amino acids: CASSWIQGLTYNE. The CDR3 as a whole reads CASSWIQGLTYNEQFF.

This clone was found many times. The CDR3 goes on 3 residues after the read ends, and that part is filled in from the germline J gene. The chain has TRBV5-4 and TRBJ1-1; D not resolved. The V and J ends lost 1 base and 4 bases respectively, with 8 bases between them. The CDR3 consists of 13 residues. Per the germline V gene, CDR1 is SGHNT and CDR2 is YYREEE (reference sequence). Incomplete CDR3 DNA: TGTGCCAGCAGCTTGAGATCCGGCACTGAA. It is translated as CASSLRSGTE. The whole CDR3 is CASSLRSGTEAFF.

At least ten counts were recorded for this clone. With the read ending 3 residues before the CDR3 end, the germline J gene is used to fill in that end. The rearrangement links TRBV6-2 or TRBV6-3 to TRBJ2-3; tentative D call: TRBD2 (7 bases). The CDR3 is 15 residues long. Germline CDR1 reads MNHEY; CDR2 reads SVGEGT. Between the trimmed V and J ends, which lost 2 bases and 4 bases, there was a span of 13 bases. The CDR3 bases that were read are TGTGCCAGCAGTTACGTCGGGGGGCCCTCAGATACG. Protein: CASSYVGGPSDT. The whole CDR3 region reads CASSYVGGPSDTQYF.

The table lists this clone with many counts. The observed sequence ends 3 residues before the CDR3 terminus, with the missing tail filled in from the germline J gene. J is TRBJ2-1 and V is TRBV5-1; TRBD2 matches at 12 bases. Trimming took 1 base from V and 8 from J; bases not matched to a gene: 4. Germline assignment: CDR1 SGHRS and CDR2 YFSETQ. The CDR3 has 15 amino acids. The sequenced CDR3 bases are TGCGCCAGCAGCTTGCCTAGCGGGGGGGACGATGAG. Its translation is CASSLPSGGDDE. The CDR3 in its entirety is CASSLPSGGDDEQFF.

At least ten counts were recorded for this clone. CDR3: CASSLGTGINQPQHF. The sequenced part of the CDR3 DNA is TGTGCCAGCAGCTTGGGGACAGGGATCAATCAGCCC. J is TRBJ1-5 and V is TRBV7-9; 9 nucleotides match TRBD1. The read ends 3 residues before the CDR3 terminus; that terminus is restored from the germline J gene. The trim removed 3 bases at V and 3 bases at J, leaving 3 bases unmatched. The germline V gene encodes CDR1 SEHNR and CDR2 FQNEAQ (reference sequence). The CDR3 loop spans 15 amino acids.

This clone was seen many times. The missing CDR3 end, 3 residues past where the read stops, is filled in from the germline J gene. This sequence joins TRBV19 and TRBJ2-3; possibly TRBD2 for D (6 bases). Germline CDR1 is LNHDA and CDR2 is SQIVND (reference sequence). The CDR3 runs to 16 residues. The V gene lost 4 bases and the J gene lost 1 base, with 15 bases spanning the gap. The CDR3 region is CASSTLASGGTDTQYF. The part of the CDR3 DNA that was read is TGTGCCAGTAGTACCCTAGCTTCGGGGGGCACAGATACG.

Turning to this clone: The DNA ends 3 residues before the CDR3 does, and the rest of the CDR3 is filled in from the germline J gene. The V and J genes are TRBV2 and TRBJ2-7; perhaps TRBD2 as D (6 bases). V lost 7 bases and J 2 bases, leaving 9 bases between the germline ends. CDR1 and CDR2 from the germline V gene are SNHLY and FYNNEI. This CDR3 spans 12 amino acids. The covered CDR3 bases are TGTGCCAGCACCGGGACTCCCTACGAG. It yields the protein CASTGTPYE. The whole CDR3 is CASTGTPYEQYF.

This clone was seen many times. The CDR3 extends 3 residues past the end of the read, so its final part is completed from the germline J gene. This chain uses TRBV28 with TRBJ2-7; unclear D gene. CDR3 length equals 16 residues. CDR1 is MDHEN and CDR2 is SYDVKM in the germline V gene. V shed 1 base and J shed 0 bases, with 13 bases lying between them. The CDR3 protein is CASSLSVFHSSYEQYF. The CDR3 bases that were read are TGTGCCAGCAGTTTATCAGTCTTCCACAGCTCCTACGAG.

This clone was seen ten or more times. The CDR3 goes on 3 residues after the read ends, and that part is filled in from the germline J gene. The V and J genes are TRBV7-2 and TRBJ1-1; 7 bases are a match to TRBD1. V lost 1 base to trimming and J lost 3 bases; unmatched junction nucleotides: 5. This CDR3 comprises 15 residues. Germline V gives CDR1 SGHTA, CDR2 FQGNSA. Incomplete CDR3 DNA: TGTGCCAGCAGCTTAGTTCGGCAGGGGGACACTGAA. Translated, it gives CASSLVRQGDTE. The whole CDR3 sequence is CASSLVRQGDTEAFF.

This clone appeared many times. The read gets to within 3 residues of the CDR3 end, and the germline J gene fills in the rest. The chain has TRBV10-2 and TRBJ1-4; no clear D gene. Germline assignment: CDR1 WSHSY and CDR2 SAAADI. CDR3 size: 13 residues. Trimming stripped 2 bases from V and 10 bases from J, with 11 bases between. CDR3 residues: CASSEQADRKLFF. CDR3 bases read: TGCGCCAGCAGTGAGCAGGCAGATCGAAAA.

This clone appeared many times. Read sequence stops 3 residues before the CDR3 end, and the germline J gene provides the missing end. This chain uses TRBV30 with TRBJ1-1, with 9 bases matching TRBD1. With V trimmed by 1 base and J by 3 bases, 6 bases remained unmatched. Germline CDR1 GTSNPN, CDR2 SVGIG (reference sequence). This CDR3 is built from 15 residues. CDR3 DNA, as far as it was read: TGTGCCTGGAGTGAAATCCGGGACAGGGACACTGAA. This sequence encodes CAWSEIRDRDTE. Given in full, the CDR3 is CAWSEIRDRDTEAFF.

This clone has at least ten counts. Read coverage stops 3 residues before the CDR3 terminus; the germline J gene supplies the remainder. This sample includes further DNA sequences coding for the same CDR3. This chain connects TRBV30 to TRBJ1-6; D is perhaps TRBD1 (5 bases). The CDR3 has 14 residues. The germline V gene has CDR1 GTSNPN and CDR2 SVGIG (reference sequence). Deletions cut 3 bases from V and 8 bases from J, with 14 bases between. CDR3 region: CAWSLGAKDSPLHF. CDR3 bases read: TGTGCCTGGAGCTTAGGGGCGAAGGATTCACCC. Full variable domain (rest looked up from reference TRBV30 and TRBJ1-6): SQTIHQWPATLVQPVGSPLSLECTVEGTSNPNLYWYRQAAGRGLQLLFYSVGIGQISSEVPQNLSASRPQDRQFILSSKKLLLSDSGFYLCAWSLGAKDSPLHFGNGTRLTVT.

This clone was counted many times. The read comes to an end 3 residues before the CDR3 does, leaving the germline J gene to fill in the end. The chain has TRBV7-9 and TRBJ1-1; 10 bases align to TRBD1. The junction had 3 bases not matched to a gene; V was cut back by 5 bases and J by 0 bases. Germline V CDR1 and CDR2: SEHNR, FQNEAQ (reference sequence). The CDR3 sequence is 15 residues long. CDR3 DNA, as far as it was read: TGTGCCAGCAGCGCGGGGACAGGGGTGAACACTGAA. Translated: CASSAGTGVNTE. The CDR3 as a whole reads CASSAGTGVNTEAFF. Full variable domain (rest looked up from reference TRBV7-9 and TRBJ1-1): DTGVSQNPRHKITKRGQNVTFRCDPISEHNRLYWYRQTLGQGPEFLTYFQNEAQLEKSRLLSDRFSAERPKGSFSTLEIQRTEQGDSAMYLCASSAGTGVNTEAFFGQGTRLTVV.

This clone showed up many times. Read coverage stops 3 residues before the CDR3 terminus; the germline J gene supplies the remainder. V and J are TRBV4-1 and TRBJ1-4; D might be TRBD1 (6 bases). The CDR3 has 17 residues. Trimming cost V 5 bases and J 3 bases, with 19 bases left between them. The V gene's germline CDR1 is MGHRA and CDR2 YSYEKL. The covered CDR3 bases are TGCGCCAGCAGCACTAAAGGGACAAGGGCTCCTAATGAAAAA. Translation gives CASSTKGTRAPNEK. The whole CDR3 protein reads CASSTKGTRAPNEKLFF.